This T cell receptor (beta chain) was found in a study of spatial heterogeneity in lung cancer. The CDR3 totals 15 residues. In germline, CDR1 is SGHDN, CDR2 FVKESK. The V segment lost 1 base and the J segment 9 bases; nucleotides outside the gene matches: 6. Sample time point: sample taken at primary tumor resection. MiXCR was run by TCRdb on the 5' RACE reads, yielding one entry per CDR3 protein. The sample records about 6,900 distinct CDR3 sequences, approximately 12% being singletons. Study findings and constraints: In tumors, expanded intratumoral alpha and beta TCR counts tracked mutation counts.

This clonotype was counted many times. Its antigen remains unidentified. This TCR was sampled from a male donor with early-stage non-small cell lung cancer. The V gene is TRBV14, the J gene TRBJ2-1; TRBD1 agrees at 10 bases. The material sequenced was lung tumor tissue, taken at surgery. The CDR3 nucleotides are TGTGCCAGCAGCCAAGTTAGACAGGGGGCCGGTGAGCAGTTCTTC. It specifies CASSQVRQGAGEQFF.